This TCR beta chain stems from a study of CD8 T cells in ankylosing spondylitis. The study's findings and limits: Blood of patients with ankylosing spondylitis appeared to be characterized by a TCR beta motif of about eight highly homologous variants.

Per the germline V gene, CDR1 is MGHDK and CDR2 is SYGVNS. The CDR3 extends over 13 amino acids. Trimming took off 1 base at V and 8 bases at J, with 6 bases between the two ends. A note on this clonotype: The antigen remains undetermined.

For TCR beta, libraries came from quantitative 5'-RACE with molecular barcodes. TCRdb passed the 5' RACE reads through MiXCR, listing each CDR3 protein once. Here the sample spans about 390,000 distinct CDR3 sequences, around 22% being singletons. V gene TRBV25-1 combines with J gene TRBJ1-6; D uncertain. The source of this sequence is a male donor with ankylosing spondylitis. Sequencing was carried out using blood, either unsorted or a sorted T cell fraction (not recorded which). CDR3 DNA sequence: TGTGCCAGCAGTGAATGGAGAGATTCACCCCTCCACTTT. Protein product: CASSEWRDSPLHF.